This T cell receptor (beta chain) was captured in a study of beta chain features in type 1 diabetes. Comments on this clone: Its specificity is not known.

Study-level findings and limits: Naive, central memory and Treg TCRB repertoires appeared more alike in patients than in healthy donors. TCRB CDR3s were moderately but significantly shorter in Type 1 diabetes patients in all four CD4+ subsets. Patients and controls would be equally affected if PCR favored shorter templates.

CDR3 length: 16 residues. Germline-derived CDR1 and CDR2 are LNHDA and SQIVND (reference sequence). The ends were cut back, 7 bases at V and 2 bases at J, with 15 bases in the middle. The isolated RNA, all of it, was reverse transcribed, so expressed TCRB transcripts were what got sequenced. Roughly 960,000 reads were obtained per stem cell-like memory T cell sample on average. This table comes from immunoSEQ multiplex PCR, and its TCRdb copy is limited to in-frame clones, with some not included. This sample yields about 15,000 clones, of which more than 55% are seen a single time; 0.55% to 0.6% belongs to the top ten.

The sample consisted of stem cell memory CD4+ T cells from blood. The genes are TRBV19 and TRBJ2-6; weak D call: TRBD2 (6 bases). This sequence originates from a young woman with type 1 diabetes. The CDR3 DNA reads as TGTGCCAGTAAATCCCCGGGACTGGCTGGGGCCAACGTCCTGACTTTC. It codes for CASKSPGLAGANVLTF. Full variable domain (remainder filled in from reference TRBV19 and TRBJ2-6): DGGITQSPKYLFRKEGQNVTLSCEQNLNHDAMYWYRQDPGQGLRLIYYSQIVNDFQKGDIAEGYSVSREKKESFPLTVTSAQKNPTAFYLCASKSPGLAGANVLTFGAGSRLTVL.